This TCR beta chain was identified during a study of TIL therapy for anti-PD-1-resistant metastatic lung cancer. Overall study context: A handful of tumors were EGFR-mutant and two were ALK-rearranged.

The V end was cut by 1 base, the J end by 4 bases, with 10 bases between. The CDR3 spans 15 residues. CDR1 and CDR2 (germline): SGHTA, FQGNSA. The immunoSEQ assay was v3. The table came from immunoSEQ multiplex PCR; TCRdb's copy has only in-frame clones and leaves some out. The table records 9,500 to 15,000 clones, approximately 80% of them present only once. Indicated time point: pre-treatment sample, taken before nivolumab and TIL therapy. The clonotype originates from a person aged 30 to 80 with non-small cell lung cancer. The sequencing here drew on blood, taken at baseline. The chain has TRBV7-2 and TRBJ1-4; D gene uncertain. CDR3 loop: CASSLVAEFNEKLFF. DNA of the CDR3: TGTGCCAGCAGCTTAGTGGCAGAATTTAATGAAAAACTGTTTTTT.